The 4 T cell receptor beta chains in this list originate from one sample, sequenced in a study of response to subunit inactivated influenza vaccine. One entry per CDR3 protein, called by TCRdb with MiXCR from the RT-PCR reads. The sample includes about 780,000 distinct CDR3 sequences, approximately 17% of them seen just once. Sequencing was performed on PBMCs from blood, taken around 5 days after vaccination. The receptors originated from a man in his fifties who received an inactivated influenza vaccine.

This clonotype occurred a few times. V is TRBV20-1 and J is TRBJ2-7; 7 bases are shared with TRBD2. CDR3 length equals 13 residues. V lost 6 bases, J lost 0 bases, and 5 bases stayed unmatched. Germline V CDR1 and CDR2: DFQATT, SNEGSKA (reference sequence). The DNA of the CDR3 is TGCAGTGCCATCGGGGGGAGCTCCTACGAGCAGTACTTC. Translation gives CSAIGGSSYEQYF.

V is TRBV20-1 and J is TRBJ2-2; tentatively, D is TRBD2 (7 bases). The germline V and J ends were trimmed by 1 base and 5 bases, with 17 bases remaining between them. The germline V gene encodes CDR1 DFQATT and CDR2 SNEGSKA (reference sequence). This CDR3 is 16 amino acids long. The CDR3 is CSARGTAGSRTGELFF. Here the CDR3 DNA reads TGCAGTGCTAGAGGGACAGCGGGATCTAGGACCGGGGAGCTGTTTTTT.

The sample holds a few counts of this clonotype. This chain links TRBV6-1 with TRBJ2-5; TRBD2 agrees at 9 bases. The CDR3 has 15 residues. The V gene's germline CDR1 is MNHNS and CDR2 SASEGT. Unmatched junction bases numbered 8, after V lost 4 bases and J lost 5 bases. Here the CDR3 reads CASSGRGGLRETQYF. The CDR3 DNA reads as TGTGCCAGCAGTGGGCGGGGGGGCTTAAGGGAGACCCAGTACTTC.

CDR3 region: CSARAHSIFSGNTIYF. The CDR3 DNA reads TGCAGTGCTAGAGCTCACAGTATATTCTCTGGAAACACCATATATTTT. The chain carries TRBV20-1 and TRBJ1-3; D unresolved. In germline, CDR1 is DFQATT, CDR2 SNEGSKA (reference sequence). Deletions cut 1 base from V and 0 bases from J, with 13 bases between. CDR3 length equals 16 residues.